Listed below are T cell receptor beta chains from one sample, sequenced in a study of beta chain features in type 1 diabetes. The table came from immunoSEQ multiplex PCR; TCRdb's copy has only in-frame clones and leaves some out. The sample records 250,000 or so clones, approximately 14% being singletons. Input material: naive CD4+ T cells from blood. Receptors were obtained from a man aged 25 to 45 with type 1 diabetes. CDR3s include the opening cysteine and the closing phenylalanine or tryptophan. A D gene is named only where the DNA matches it firmly. Clone size appears in some rows only: once, few, many, or a class for an expanded clone.

TRBJ2-3,few,TRBV5-6,TRBD1,CASSSGGLSDTQYF,TGTGCCAGCAGCTCAGGGGGTTTGAGTGATACGCAGTATTTT
TRBJ2-3,few,TRBV6-5,TRBD2,CASSRTSWDTQYF,TGTGCCAGCAGCCGGACTAGCTGGGATACGCAGTATTTT
TRBJ2-2,.,TRBV4-1,.,CASSVTSSPVNGELFF,TGCGCCAGCAGCGTCACTAGCTCCCCCGTTAACGGGGAGCTGTTTTTT
TRBJ2-1,few,TRBV9,TRBD2,CASSPRTSGRIINEQFF,TGTGCCAGCAGCCCCCGGACTAGCGGGAGGATAATTAATGAGCAGTTCTTC
TRBJ1-5,.,TRBV19,.,CASSVQDYQPQHF,TGTGCCAGTAGTGTGCAGGATTATCAGCCCCAGCATTTT
TRBJ2-2,few,TRBV2,TRBD1,CASTLTGTNTGELFF,TGTGCCAGCACCCTGACAGGGACGAACACCGGGGAGCTGTTTTTT
TRBJ2-3,few,TRBV5-1,TRBD2,CASSPRSGRGVSDTQYF,TGCGCCAGCAGCCCTCGCTCGGGGCGGGGGGTGTCCGATACGCAGTATTTT
TRBJ1-4,.,TRBV5-1,.,CASSLRGPNEKLFF,TGCGCCAGCAGCTTGCGAGGTCCTAATGAAAAACTGTTTTTT
TRBJ2-1,few,TRBV11-2,TRBD2,CASSPGTTTHNEQFF,TGTGCCAGCAGCCCGGGGACTACAACCCACAATGAGCAGTTCTTC
TRBJ2-3,.,TRBV21-1,.,CASTSDRAGGYTDTQYF,TGTGCCAGCACTAGTGATAGGGCGGGAGGCTACACAGATACGCAGTATTTT
TRBJ1-1,few,TRBV30,.,CAWSYLAGWTEAFF,TGTGCCTGGAGTTATCTGGCAGGGTGGACTGAAGCTTTCTTT
TRBJ2-7,few,TRBV6-1,TRBD2,CASSFGLAGVYEQYF,TGTGCCAGCAGTTTCGGACTAGCGGGAGTTTACGAGCAGTACTTC
TRBJ2-3,.,TRBV28,TRBD2,CASSPAGGHTDTQYF,TGTGCCAGCAGCCCAGCGGGAGGCCACACAGATACGCAGTATTTT
TRBJ2-1,few,TRBV27,TRBD2,CASSISGGVNEQFF,TGTGCCAGCAGTATTAGCGGGGGCGTCAATGAGCAGTTCTTC
TRBJ2-5,few,TRBV15,.,CATSRDRGEETQYF,TGTGCCACCAGCAGAGACAGGGGTGAGGAGACCCAGTACTTC
TRBJ2-5,.,TRBV7-2,.,CASSRPPGGETQYF,TGTGCCAGCAGCCGACCCCCTGGGGGGGAGACCCAGTACTTC
TRBJ1-2,.,TRBV7-9,.,CASSLAEFWGYTF,TGTGCCAGCAGCTTAGCGGAGTTCTGGGGCTACACCTTC
TRBJ2-5,few,TRBV28,.,CASSHRTEERETQYF,TGTGCCAGCAGTCACCGGACAGAGGAGAGGGAGACCCAGTACTTC
TRBJ2-5,.,TRBV19,TRBD2,CASNKWGLASETQYF,TGTGCCAGTAACAAATGGGGACTAGCTTCCGAGACCCAGTACTTC
TRBJ2-2,.,TRBV27,TRBD2,CASSPRLAGGPGELFF,TGTGCCAGCAGCCCAAGACTAGCGGGAGGGCCCGGGGAGCTGTTTTTT
TRBJ1-5,.,TRBV7-9,.,CASSLTYSNQPQHF,TGTGCCAGCAGCTTAACATATAGCAATCAGCCCCAGCATTTT
TRBJ2-5,.,TRBV5-6,.,CASSSQGSGETQYF,TGTGCCAGCAGCTCGCAGGGTTCAGGAGAGACCCAGTACTTC
TRBJ2-7,few,TRBV7-2,.,CASSPIPVRDRSYEQYF,TGTGCCAGCAGCCCGATCCCCGTGCGGGACAGATCCTACGAGCAGTACTTC
TRBJ2-4,.,TRBV7-2,TRBD2,CASSRRGGATKNIQYF,TGTGCCAGCAGCCGTCGGGGGGGCGCGACCAAAAACATTCAGTACTTC
TRBJ2-5,.,TRBV2,.,CASSQGREETQYF,TGTGCCAGCAGTCAGGGGAGGGAGGAGACCCAGTACTTC
TRBJ1-2,.,TRBV7-2,.,CASSPQRGDNYGYTF,TGTGCCAGCAGCCCCCAGCGGGGGGATAACTATGGCTACACCTTC
TRBJ2-6,.,TRBV11-2,.,CASSTGVANVLTF,TGTGCCAGCAGCACCGGAGTGGCCAACGTCCTGACTTTC
TRBJ2-5,few,TRBV30,TRBD2,CAWSVSGTSGSETQYF,TGTGCCTGGAGTGTAAGCGGGACTAGCGGGTCAGAGACCCAGTACTTC
TRBJ1-1,.,TRBV6-1,.,CASRVQGNTEAFF,TGTGCCAGCAGAGTACAGGGGAACACTGAAGCTTTCTTT
TRBJ1-1,few,TRBV30,TRBD1,CAQGQGGGTEAFF,TGTGCCCAAGGACAGGGCGGAGGGACTGAAGCTTTCTTT
TRBJ1-5,.,TRBV5-1,.,CASSLGGQQPQHF,TGCGCCAGCAGCTTGGGGGGGCAGCAGCCCCAGCATTTT
TRBJ1-5,.,TRBV10-3,.,CAISETRNQPQHF,TGTGCCATCAGTGAGACAAGAAATCAGCCCCAGCATTTT
TRBJ1-1,.,TRBV30,.,CAWSLRQGNTEAFF,TGTGCCTGGAGTCTGAGACAAGGGAACACTGAAGCTTTCTTT
TRBJ1-3,few,TRBV7-9,.,CASSPRIGSGNTIYF,TGTGCCAGCAGCCCTAGGATCGGTAGTGGAAACACCATATATTTT
TRBJ2-1,.,TRBV9,.,CASSVAFQGSINEQFF,TGTGCCAGCAGCGTAGCTTTTCAGGGGAGTATCAATGAGCAGTTCTTC
TRBJ1-1,few,TRBV29-1,.,CSVPSPGTEAFF,TGCAGCGTCCCCTCGCCCGGCACTGAAGCTTTCTTT
TRBJ1-3,few,TRBV29-1,TRBD1,CSVERDRGNTIYF,TGCAGCGTTGAAAGGGACAGAGGAAACACCATATATTTT
TRBJ1-1,few,TRBV5-1,.,CASSLERHSNTEAFF,TGCGCCAGCAGCTTGGAGCGTCACTCGAACACTGAAGCTTTCTTT
TRBJ2-5,few,TRBV6-5,.,CASSTRETQYF,TGTGCCAGCAGTACGAGAGAGACCCAGTACTTC
TRBJ1-3,few,TRBV25-1,.,CASSEEDRPSSGNTIYF,TGTGCCAGCAGTGAGGAAGACAGACCGAGCTCTGGAAACACCATATATTTT
TRBJ2-7,few,TRBV20-1,TRBD1,CSAMTGAEQYF,TGCAGTGCGATGACAGGGGCCGAGCAGTACTTC
TRBJ2-4,few,TRBV18,.,CASSPALLELNIQYF,TGTGCCAGCTCACCCGCCCTGTTGGAGTTGAACATTCAGTACTTC
TRBJ2-3,.,TRBV6-1,.,CASSTGGGTDTQYF,TGTGCCAGCAGCACAGGGGGGGGCACAGATACGCAGTATTTT
TRBJ2-2,few,TRBV5-1,.,CASSLAVNTGELFF,TGCGCCAGCAGCTTGGCTGTAAACACCGGGGAGCTGTTTTTT
TRBJ1-2,.,TRBV11-3,.,CASSLGFKGGANYGYTF,TGTGCCAGCAGCTTAGGCTTCAAGGGGGGGGCTAACTATGGCTACACCTTC
TRBJ2-1,.,TRBV18,TRBD1,CASSTTGDEQFF,TGTGCCAGCTCAACGACAGGGGATGAGCAGTTCTTC
TRBJ1-1,few,TRBV29-1,.,CSVCQDSLYPEAFF,TGCAGCGTTTGCCAGGACTCTCTTTACCCTGAAGCTTTCTTT
TRBJ2-1,.,TRBV10-3,TRBD2,CAISATSGEYNEQFF,TGTGCCATCAGTGCCACTAGCGGAGAATACAATGAGCAGTTCTTC
TRBJ2-1,few,TRBV5-1,TRBD2,CASSPRSGGSSYNEQFF,TGCGCCAGCAGCCCACGGAGCGGGGGCAGCTCCTACAATGAGCAGTTCTTC
TRBJ1-1,few,TRBV5-6,.,CASSLVMNTEAFF,TGTGCCAGCAGCTTGGTTATGAACACTGAAGCTTTCTTT
TRBJ1-2,few,TRBV5-4,.,CASSLSLSRTALGSYGYTF,TGTGCCAGCAGCTTGTCCTTGTCTAGGACAGCCCTTGGAAGCTATGGCTACACCTTC
TRBJ2-2,.,TRBV30,TRBD2,CAWSGRLAGGPRAGELFF,TGTGCCTGGAGTGGTCGCCTAGCGGGGGGCCCTCGGGCCGGGGAGCTGTTTTTT
TRBJ2-5,.,TRBV9,.,CASSVGGLDRETQYF,TGTGCCAGCAGCGTAGGGGGGCTAGATCGGGAGACCCAGTACTTC
TRBJ1-2,.,TRBV21-1,.,CASSNGGQASNYGYTF,TGTGCCAGCAGCAACGGGGGACAGGCTTCTAACTATGGCTACACCTTC
TRBJ2-6,few,TRBV7-9,TRBD1,CASSLPRTGVSSGANVLTF,TGTGCCAGCAGCTTACCCCGGACAGGGGTGAGCTCTGGGGCCAACGTCCTGACTTTC
TRBJ2-1,.,TRBV4-1,TRBD2,CASSQTTSGRYNEQFF,TGCGCCAGCAGCCAAACCACTAGCGGGCGCTACAATGAGCAGTTCTTC
TRBJ1-1,few,TRBV7-2,.,CASSSGRGTEAFF,TGTGCCAGCAGCTCGGGGCGGGGCACTGAAGCTTTCTTT